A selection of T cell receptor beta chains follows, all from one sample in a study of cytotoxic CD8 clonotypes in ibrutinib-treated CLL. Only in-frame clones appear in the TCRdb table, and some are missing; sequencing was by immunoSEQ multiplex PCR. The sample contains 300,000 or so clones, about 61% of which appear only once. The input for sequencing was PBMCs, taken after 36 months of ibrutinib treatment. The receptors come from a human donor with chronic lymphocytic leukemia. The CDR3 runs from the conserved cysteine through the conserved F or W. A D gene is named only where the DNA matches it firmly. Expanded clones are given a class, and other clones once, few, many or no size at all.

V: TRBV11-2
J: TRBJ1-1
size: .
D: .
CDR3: CASSLGATEAFF
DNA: TGTGCCAGCAGCTTAGGTGCGACTGAAGCTTTCTTT

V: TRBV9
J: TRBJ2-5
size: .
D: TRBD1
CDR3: CASIRTGQRETQYF
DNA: TGTGCCAGCATCCGGACAGGGCAAAGGGAGACCCAGTACTTC

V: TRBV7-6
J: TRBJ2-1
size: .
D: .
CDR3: CASSLARPKFHNEQFF
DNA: TGTGCCAGCAGCTTGGCGAGACCGAAATTTCACAATGAGCAGTTCTTC

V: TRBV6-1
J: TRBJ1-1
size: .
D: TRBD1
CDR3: CASSGDRVTEAFF
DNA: TGTGCCAGCAGTGGCGACAGGGTGACTGAAGCTTTCTTT

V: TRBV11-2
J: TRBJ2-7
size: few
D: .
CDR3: CASSFPRTLLNYEQYF
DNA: TGTGCCAGCAGCTTTCCTAGGACATTATTGAACTACGAGCAGTACTTC

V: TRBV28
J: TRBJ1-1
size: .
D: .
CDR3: CASNDWGAEAFF
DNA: TGTGCCAGCAACGACTGGGGGGCTGAAGCTTTCTTT

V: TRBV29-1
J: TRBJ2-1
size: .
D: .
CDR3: CSVEPDSYNEQFF
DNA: TGCAGCGTTGAGCCGGACTCCTACAATGAGCAGTTCTTC

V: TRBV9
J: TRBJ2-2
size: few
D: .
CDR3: CASSVDARATGELFF
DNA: TGTGCCAGCAGCGTAGACGCCAGGGCCACCGGGGAGCTGTTTTTT

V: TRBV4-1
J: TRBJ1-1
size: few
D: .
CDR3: CASSWGGLGTEAFF
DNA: TGCGCCAGCAGCTGGGGGGGCCTAGGGACTGAAGCTTTCTTT

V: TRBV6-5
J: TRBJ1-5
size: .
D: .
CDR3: CASRKSRDRNQPQHF
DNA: TGTGCCAGCAGAAAGAGCAGGGATCGCAATCAGCCCCAGCATTTT

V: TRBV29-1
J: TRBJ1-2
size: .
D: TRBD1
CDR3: CSVQKTGTLIYGYTF
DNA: TGCAGCGTGCAGAAGACAGGGACTCTGATCTATGGCTACACCTTC

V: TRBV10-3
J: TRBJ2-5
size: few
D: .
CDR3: CAISQETQYF
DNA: TGTGCCATCAGCCAAGAGACCCAGTACTTC

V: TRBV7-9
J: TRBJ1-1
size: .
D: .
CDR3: CASSFRQYTEAFF
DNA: TGTGCCAGCAGCTTTCGACAATACACTGAAGCTTTCTTT

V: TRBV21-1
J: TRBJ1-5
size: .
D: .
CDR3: CASSKGDQPQHF
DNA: TGTGCCAGCAGCAAAGGGGATCAGCCCCAGCATTTT

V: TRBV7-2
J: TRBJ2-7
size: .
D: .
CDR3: CASSLAGSYEQYF
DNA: TGTGCCAGCAGCTTAGCAGGGTCCTACGAGCAGTACTTC

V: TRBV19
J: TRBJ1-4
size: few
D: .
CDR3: CASRPLATNEKLFF
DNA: TGTGCCAGTAGGCCGCTTGCAACTAATGAAAAACTGTTTTTT

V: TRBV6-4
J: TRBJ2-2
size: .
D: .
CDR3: CASSVRRDGELFF
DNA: TGTGCCAGCAGTGTCAGAAGGGACGGGGAGCTGTTTTTT

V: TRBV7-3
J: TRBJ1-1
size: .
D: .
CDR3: CASSTGHANTEAFF
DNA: TGTGCCAGCAGCACCGGACACGCGAACACTGAAGCTTTCTTT

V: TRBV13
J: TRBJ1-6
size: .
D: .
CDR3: CASSLGGGGSPLHF
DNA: TGTGCCAGCAGCTTAGGAGGGGGGGGTTCACCCCTCCACTTT

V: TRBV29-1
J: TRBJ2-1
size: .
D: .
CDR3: CSVAVSGKTNEQFF
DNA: TGCAGCGTTGCGGTGTCTGGGAAAACTAATGAGCAGTTCTTC

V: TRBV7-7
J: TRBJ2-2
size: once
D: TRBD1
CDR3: CASSLTLTGGLNTGELFF
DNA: TGTGCCAGCAGCTTAACCCTTACAGGGGGCCTGAACACCGGGGAGCTGTTTTTT

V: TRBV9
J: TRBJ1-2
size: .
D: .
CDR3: CASSVGGTNYGYTF
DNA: TGTGCCAGCAGCGTAGGGGGAACTAACTATGGCTACACCTTC